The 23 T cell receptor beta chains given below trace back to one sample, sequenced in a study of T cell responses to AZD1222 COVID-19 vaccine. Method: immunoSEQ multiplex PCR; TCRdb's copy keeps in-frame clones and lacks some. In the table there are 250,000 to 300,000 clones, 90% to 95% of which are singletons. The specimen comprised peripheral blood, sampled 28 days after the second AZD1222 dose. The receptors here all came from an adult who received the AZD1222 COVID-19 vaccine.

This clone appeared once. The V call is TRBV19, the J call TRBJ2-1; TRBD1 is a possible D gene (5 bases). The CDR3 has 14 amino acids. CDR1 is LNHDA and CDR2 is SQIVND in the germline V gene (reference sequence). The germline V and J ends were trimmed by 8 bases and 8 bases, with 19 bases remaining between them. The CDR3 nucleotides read TGTGCCAGTGGAAGTGGGGCAGGATCGGATGAGCAGTTCTTC. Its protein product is CASGSGAGSDEQFF.

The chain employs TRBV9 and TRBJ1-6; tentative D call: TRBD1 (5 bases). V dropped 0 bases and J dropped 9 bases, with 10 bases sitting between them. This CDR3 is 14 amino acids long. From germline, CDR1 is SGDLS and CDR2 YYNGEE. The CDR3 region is CASSVGQGASPLHF. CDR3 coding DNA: TGTGCCAGCAGCGTAGGCCAGGGCGCTTCACCCCTCCACTTT.

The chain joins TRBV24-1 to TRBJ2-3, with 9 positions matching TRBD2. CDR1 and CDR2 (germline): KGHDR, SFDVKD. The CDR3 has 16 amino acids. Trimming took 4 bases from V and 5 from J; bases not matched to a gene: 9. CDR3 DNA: TGTGCCACCAGTGAGGTAGCGGGAGAGGGGATAGATACGCAGTATTTT. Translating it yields CATSEVAGEGIDTQYF.

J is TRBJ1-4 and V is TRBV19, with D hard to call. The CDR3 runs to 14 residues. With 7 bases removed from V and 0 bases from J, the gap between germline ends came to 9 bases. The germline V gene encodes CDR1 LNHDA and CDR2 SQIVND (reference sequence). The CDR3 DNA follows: TGTGCCAGTAAACCTCCTGCAACTAATGAAAAACTGTTTTTT. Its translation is CASKPPATNEKLFF.

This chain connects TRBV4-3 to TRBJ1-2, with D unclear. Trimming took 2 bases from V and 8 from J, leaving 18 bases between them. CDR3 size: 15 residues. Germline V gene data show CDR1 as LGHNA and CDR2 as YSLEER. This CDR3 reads CASSQMGQIIEGYTF. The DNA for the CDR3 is TGCGCCAGCAGCCAAATGGGCCAAATCATAGAAGGCTACACCTTC.

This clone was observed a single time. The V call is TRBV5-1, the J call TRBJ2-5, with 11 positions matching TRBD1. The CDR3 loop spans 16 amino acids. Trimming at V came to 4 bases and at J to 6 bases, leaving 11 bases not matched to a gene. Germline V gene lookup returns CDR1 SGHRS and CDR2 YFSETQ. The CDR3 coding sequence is TGCGCCAGCAGCCCGGCCGGGACAGGGGGAGGAAAGACCCAGTACTTC. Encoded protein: CASSPAGTGGGKTQYF.

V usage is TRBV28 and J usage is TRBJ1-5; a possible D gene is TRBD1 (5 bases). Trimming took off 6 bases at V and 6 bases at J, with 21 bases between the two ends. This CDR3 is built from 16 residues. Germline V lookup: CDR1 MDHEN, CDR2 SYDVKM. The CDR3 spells CASSPPRGPSVQPQHF. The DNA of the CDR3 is TGTGCCAGCAGCCCCCCGAGGGGACCGAGTGTTCAGCCCCAGCATTTT.

The CDR3 reads CASSLGGSGGEQFF. The CDR3 DNA reads TGTGCCAGCAGCTTAGGGGGCTCGGGGGGTGAGCAGTTCTTC. The chain has TRBV7-6 and TRBJ2-1; 7 nucleotides align to TRBD2. Trimming took 1 base from V and 9 from J; bases not matched to a gene: 6. Germline assignment: CDR1 SGHVS and CDR2 FNYEAQ. This CDR3 is built from 14 residues.

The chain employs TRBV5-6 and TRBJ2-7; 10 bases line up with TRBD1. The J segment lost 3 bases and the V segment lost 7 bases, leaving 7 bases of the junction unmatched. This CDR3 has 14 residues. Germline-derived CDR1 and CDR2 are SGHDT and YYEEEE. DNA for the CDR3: TGTGCCAGCGCCCGTGACAGGGGGCTCTACGAGCAGTACTTC. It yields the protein CASARDRGLYEQYF.

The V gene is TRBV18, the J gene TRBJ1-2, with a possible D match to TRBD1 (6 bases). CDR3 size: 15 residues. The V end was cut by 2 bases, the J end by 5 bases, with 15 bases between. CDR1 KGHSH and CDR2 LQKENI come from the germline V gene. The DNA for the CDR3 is TGTGCCAGCTCACCAGGGAACTACAGGGAATATGGCTACACCTTC. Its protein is CASSPGNYREYGYTF.

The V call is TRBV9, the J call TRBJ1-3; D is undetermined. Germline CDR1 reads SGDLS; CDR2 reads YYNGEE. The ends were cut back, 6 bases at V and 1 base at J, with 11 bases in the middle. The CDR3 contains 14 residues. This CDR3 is CASNPSESGNTIYF. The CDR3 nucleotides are TGTGCCAGCAACCCTTCCGAGTCTGGAAACACCATATATTTT.

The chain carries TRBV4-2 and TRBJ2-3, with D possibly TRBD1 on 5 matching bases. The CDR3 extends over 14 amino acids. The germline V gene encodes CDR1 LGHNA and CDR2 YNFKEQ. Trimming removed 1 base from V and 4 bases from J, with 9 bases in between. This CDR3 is CASSQARGPDTQYF. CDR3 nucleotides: TGTGCCAGCAGCCAAGCTAGGGGCCCAGATACGCAGTATTTT.

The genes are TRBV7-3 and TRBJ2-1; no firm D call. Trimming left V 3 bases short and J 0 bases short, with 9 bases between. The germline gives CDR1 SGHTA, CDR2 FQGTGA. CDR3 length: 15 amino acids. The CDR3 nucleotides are TGTGCCAGCAGCTTTGGGTCTAGCTCCTACAATGAGCAGTTCTTC. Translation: CASSFGSSSYNEQFF.

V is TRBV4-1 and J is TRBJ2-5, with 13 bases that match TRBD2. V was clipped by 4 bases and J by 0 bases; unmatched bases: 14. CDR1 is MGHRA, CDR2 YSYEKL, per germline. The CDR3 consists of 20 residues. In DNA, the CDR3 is TGCGCCAGCAGCCGCGGGCGACTAGCGGGGGGCCCAAGGGACCAAGAGACCCAGTACTTC. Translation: CASSRGRLAGGPRDQETQYF.

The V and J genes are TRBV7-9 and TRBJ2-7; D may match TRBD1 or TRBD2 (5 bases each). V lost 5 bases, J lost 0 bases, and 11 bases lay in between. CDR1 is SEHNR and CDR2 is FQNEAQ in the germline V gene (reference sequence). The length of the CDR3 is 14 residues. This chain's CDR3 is CASSLRDRSYEQYF. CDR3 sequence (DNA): TGTGCCAGCAGCCTAAGGGACCGCTCCTACGAGCAGTACTTC.

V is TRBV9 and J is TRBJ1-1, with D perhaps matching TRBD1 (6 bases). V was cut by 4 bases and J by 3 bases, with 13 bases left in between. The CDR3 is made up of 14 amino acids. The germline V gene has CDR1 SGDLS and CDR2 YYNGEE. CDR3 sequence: CASSPRGAHTEAFF. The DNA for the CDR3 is TGTGCCAGCAGCCCCCGGGGGGCCCACACTGAAGCTTTCTTT.

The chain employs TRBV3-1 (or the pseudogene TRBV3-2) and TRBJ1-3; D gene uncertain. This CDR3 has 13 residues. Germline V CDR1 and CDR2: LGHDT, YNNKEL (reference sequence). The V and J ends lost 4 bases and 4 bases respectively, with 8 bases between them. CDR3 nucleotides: TGTGCCAGCAGCCCAACCGAGGGAAACACCATATATTTT. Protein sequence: CASSPTEGNTIYF.

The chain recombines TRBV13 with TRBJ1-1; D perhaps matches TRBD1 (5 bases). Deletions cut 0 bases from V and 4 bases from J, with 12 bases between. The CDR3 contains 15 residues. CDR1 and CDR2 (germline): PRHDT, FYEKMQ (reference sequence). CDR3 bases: TGTGCCAGCAGCTTAGGGACTAGGGGAATCACTGAAGCTTTCTTT. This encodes CASSLGTRGITEAFF. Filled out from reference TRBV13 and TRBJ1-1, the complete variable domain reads AAGVIQSPRHLIKEKRETATLKCYPIPRHDTVYWYQQGPGQDPQFLISFYEKMQSDKGSIPDRFSAQQFSDYHSELNMSSLELGDSALYFCASSLGTRGITEAFFGQGTRLTVV.

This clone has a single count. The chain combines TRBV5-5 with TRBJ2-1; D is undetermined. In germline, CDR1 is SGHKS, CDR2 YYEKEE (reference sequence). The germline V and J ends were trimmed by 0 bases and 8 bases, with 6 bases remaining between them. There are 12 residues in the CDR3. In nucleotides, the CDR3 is TGTGCCAGCAGCTTGGTGGGGTATGAGCAGTTCTTC. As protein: CASSLVGYEQFF.

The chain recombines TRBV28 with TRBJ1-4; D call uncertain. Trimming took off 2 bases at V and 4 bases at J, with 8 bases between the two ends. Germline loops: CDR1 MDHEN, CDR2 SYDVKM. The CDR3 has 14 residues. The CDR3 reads CASSLIQINEKLFF. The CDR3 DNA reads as TGTGCCAGCAGTTTAATACAGATTAATGAAAAACTGTTTTTT.

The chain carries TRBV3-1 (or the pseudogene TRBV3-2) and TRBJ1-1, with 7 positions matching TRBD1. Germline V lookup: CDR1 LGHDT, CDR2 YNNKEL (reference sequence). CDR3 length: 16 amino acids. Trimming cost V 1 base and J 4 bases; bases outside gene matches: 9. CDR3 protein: CASSQGVSRGTTEAFF. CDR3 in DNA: TGTGCCAGCAGCCAAGGGGTCTCCAGGGGGACCACTGAAGCTTTCTTT.

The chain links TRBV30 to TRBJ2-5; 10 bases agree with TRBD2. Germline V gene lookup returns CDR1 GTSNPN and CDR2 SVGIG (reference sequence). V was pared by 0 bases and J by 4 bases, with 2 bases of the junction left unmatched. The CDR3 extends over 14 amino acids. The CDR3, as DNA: TGTGCCTGGAGTGTCCCTAGCGGGAGAGAGACCCAGTACTTC. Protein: CAWSVPSGRETQYF.

DNA for the CDR3: TGTGCCAGCAGTTACGGACAGGGTGCCTATGGCTACACCTTC. Translated: CASSYGQGAYGYTF. The chain links TRBV5-6 to TRBJ1-2, with 8 bases identical to TRBD1. This CDR3 comprises 14 residues. The V gene's germline CDR1 is SGHDT and CDR2 YYEEEE. With 5 bases clipped from V and 4 bases from J, the junction kept 7 bases outside the gene matches.